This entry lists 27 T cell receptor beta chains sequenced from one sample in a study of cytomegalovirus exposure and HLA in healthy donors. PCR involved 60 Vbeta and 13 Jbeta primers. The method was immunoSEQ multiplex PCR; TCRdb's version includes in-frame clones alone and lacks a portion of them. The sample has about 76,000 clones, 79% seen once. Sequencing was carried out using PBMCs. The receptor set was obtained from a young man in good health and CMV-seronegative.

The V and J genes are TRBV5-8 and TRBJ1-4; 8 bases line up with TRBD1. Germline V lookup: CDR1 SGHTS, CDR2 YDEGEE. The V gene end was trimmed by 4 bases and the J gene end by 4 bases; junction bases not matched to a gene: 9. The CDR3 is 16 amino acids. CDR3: CASSPGTGARNEKLFF. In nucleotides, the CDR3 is TGTGCCAGCAGCCCCGGGACAGGAGCGCGTAATGAAAAACTGTTTTTT.

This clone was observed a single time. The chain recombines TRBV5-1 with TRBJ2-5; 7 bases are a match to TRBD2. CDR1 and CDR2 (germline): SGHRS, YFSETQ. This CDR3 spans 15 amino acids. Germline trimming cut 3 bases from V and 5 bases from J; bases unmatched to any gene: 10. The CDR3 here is CASSSPRGSSETQYF. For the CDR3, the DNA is TGCGCCAGCAGCTCCCCTCGCGGGAGCAGTGAGACCCAGTACTTC.

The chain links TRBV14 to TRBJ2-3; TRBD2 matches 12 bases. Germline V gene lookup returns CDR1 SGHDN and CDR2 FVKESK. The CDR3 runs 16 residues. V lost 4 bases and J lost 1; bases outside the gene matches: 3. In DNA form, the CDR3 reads TGTGCCAGCAGCCTGAGGACTAGCGGGGGCACAGATACGCAGTATTTT. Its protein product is CASSLRTSGGTDTQYF.

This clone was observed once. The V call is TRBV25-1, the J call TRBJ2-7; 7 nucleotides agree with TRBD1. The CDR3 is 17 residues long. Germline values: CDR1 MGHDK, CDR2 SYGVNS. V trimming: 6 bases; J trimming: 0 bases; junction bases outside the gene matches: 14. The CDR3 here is CASRGFSATGSSYEQYF. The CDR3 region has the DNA TGTGCCAGCAGGGGTTTCTCCGCGACAGGGTCCTCCTACGAGCAGTACTTC.

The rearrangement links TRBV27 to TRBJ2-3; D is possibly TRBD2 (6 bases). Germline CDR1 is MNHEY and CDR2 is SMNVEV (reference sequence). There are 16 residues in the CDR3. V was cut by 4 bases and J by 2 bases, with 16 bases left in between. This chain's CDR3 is CASSSRLSGYTDTQYF. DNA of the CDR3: TGTGCCAGCAGTTCACGGCTTAGCGGTTACACAGATACGCAGTATTTT.

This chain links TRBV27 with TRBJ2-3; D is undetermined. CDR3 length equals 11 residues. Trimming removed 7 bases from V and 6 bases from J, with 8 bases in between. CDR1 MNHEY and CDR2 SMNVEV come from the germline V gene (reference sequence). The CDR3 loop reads CASIMLDTQYF. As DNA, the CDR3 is TGTGCCAGCATTATGTTGGATACGCAGTATTTT.

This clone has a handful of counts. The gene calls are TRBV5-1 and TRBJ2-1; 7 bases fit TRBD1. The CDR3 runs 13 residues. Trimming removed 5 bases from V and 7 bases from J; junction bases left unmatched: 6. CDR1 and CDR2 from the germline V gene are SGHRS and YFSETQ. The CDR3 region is CASRQGTRNEQFF. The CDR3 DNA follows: TGCGCCAGCAGACAGGGGACACGGAATGAGCAGTTCTTC.

CDR3 in amino acids: CASSRPRGETQYF. The DNA for the CDR3 is TGCGCCAGCAGCCGCCCCCGAGGGGAGACCCAGTACTTC. This chain links TRBV4-1 with TRBJ2-5, with D maybe TRBD2 (5 bases). This CDR3 has 13 residues. V gave up 4 bases and J gave up 5 bases, with 11 bases separating them. Germline V gives CDR1 MGHRA, CDR2 YSYEKL.

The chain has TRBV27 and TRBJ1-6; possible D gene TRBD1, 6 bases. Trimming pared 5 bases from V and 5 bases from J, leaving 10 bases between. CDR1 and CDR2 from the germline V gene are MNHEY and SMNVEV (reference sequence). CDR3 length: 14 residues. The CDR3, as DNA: TGTGCCAGCAGTCCGAGGACAGATAATTCACCCCTCCACTTT. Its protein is CASSPRTDNSPLHF.

CDR3 amino acids: CASRGTSGMDTQYF. Written as DNA, the CDR3 is TGTGCCAGCAGGGGGACTAGCGGGATGGATACGCAGTATTTT. The V and J genes are TRBV2 and TRBJ2-3, with 13 bases lining up with TRBD2. The CDR3 extends over 14 amino acids. Germline V gene data show CDR1 as SNHLY and CDR2 as FYNNEI. After removal of 6 bases from V and 6 bases from J, the junction contained 3 bases not matched to a gene.

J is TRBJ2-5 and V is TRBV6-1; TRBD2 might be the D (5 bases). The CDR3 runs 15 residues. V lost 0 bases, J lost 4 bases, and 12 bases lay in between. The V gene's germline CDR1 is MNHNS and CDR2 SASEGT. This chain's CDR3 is CASSEAFPGLETQYF. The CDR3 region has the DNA TGTGCCAGCAGTGAAGCGTTCCCGGGATTAGAGACCCAGTACTTC.

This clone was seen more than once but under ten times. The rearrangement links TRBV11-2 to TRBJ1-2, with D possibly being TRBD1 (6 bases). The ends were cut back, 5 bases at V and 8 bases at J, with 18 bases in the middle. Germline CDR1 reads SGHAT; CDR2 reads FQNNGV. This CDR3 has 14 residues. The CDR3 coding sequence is TGTGCCAGCAGCACCAGGGGCCACGTAGACGGCTACACCTTC. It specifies CASSTRGHVDGYTF.

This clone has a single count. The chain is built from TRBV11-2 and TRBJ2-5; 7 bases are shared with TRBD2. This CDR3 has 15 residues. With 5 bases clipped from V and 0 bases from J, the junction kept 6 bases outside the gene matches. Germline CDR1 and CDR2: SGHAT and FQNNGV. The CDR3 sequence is CASSRMSGNQETQYF. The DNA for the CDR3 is TGTGCCAGCAGCCGAATGAGCGGGAACCAAGAGACCCAGTACTTC. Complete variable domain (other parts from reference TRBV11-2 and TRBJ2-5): EAGVAQSPRYKIIEKRQSVAFWCNPISGHATLYWYQQILGQGPKLLIQFQNNGVVDDSQLPKDRFSAERLKGVDSTLKIQPAKLEDSAVYLCASSRMSGNQETQYFGPGTRLLVL.

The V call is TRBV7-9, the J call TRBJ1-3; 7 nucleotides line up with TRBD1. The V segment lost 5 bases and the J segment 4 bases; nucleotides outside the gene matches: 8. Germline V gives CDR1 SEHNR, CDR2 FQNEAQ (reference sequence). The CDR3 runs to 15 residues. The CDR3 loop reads CASSIRQGWGNTIYF. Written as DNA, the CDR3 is TGTGCCAGCAGCATTCGACAGGGATGGGGAAACACCATATATTTT.

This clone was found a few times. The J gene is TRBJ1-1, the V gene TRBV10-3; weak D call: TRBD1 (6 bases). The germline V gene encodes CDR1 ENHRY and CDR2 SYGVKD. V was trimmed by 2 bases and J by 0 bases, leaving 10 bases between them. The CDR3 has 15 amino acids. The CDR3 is CAISEQGSMNTEAFF. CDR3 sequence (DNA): TGTGCCATCAGTGAGCAGGGGTCCATGAACACTGAAGCTTTCTTT.

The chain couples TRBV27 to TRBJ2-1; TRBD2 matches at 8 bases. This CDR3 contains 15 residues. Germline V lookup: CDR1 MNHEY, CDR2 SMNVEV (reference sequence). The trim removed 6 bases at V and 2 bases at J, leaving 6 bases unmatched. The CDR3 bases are TGTGCCAGCAGATTTCTAGCGGGCCCCTACAATGAGCAGTTCTTC. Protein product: CASRFLAGPYNEQFF.

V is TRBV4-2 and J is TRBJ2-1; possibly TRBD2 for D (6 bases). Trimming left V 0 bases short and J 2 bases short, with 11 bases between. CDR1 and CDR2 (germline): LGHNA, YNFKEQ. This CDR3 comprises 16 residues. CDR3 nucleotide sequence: TGTGCCAGCAGCCAAGATGGCGGGAATCCCTACAATGAGCAGTTCTTC. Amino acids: CASSQDGGNPYNEQFF.

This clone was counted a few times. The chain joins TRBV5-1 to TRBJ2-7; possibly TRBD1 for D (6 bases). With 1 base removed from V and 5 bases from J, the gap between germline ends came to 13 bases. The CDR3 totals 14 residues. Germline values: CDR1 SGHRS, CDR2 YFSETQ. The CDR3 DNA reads TGCGCCAGCAGCTTGACAGGGAAGATCCACGAGCAGTACTTC. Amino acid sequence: CASSLTGKIHEQYF.

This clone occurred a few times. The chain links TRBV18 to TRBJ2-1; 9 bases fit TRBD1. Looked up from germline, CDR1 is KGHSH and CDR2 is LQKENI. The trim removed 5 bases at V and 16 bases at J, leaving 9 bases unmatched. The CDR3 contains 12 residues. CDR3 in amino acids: CASSGDRDGRFF. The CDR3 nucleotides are TGTGCCAGCTCAGGGGACAGGGATGGTCGTTTCTTC.

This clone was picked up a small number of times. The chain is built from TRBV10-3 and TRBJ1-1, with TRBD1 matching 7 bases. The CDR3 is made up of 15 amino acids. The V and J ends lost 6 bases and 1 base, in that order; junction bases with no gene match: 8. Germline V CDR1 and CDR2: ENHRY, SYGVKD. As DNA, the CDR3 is TGTGCCATCAGAGACGAGACAGGGACGAACACTGAAGCTTTCTTT. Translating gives CAIRDETGTNTEAFF.

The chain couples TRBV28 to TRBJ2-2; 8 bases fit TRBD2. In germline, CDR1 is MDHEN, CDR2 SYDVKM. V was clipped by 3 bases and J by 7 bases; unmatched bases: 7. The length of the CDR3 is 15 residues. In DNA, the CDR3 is TGTGCCAGCAGTTTGGGCGGGAGGAGAGGCGGGGAGCTGTTTTTT. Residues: CASSLGGRRGGELFF.

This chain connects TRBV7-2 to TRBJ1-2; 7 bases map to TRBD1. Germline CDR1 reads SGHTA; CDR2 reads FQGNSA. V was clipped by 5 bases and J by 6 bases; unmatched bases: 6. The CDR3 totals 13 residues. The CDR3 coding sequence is TGTGCCAGCAGCCACGGGACAGCTGATGGCTACACCTTC. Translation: CASSHGTADGYTF.

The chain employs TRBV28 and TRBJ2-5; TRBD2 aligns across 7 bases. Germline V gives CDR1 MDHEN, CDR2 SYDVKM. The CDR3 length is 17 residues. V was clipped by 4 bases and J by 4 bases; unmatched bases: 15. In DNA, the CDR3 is TGTGCCAGCAGTTCCGACGGGCGGGGAGGGTCCGGAGAGACCCAGTACTTC. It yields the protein CASSSDGRGGSGETQYF.

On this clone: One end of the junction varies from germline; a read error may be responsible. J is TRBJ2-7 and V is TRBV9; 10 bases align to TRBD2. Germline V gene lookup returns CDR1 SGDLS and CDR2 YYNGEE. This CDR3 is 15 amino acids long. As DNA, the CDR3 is TGTGCCAGCAGTCCTAGCGGGGGCCGCACCTACAAGCAGTACTTC. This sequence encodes CASSPSGGRTYKQYF.

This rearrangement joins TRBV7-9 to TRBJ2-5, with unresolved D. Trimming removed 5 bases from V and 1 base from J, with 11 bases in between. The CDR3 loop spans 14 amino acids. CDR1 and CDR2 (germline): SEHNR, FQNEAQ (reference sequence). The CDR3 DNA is TGTGCCAGCAGCCCCCTCAGGTTCCAAGAGACCCAGTACTTC. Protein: CASSPLRFQETQYF.

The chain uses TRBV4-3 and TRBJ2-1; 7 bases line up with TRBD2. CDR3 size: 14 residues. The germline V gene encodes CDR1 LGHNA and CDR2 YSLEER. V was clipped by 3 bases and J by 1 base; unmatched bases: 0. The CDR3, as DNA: TGCGCCAGCAGCCAGCGGGAGTCCTACAATGAGCAGTTCTTC. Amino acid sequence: CASSQRESYNEQFF.

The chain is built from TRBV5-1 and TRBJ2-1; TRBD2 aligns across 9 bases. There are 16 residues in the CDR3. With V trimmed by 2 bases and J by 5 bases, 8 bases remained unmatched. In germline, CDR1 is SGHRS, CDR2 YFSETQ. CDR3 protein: CASSFLWTSENNEQFF. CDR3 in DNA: TGCGCCAGCAGCTTCCTTTGGACTAGCGAAAACAATGAGCAGTTCTTC.